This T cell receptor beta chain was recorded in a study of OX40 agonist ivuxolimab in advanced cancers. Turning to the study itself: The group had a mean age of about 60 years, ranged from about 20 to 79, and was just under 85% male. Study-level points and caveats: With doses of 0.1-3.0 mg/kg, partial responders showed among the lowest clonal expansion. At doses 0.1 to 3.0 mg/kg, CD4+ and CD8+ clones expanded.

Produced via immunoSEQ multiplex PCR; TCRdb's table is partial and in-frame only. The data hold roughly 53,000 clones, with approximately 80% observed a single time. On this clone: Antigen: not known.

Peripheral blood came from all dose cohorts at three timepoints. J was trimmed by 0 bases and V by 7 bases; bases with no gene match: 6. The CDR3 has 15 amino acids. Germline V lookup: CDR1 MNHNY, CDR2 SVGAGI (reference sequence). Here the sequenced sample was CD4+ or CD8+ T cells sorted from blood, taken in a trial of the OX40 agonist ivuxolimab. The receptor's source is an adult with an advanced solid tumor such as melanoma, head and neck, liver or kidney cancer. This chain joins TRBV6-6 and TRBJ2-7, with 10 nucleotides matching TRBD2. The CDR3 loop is CASIEGLASSYEQYF. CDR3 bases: TGTGCCAGCATTGAGGGACTAGCGAGCTCCTACGAGCAGTACTTC.